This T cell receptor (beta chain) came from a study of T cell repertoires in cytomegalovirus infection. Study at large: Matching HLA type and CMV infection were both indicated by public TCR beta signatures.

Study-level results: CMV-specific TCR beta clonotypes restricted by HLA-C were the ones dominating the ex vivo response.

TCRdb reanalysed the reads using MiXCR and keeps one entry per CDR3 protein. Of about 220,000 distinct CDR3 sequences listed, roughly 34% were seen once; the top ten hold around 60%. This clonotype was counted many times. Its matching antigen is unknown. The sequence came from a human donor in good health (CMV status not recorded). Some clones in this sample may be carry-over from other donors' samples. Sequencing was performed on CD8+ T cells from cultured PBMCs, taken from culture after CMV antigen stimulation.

The CDR3 DNA reads as TGTGCCAGCAGCTCCGGGACAGGCACAGATACGCAGTATTTT. Its translation: CASSSGTGTDTQYF. J is TRBJ2-3 and V is TRBV7-6; 7 positions match TRBD1. Germline assignment: CDR1 SGHVS and CDR2 FNYEAQ. CDR3 length: 14 residues. V was clipped by 4 bases and J by 1 base; unmatched bases: 2.